The subject of this entry is one T cell receptor (beta chain). The antigen is not known. Time point defined: newly diagnosed GD, antithyroid drugs for less than 3 months. From RNA extracted from PBMCs, the TCR library was made. Patients were from an endocrinology department in Xi'an, China. Unmatched junction bases numbered 3, after V lost 6 bases and J lost 3 bases. Germline V lookup: CDR1 DFQATT, CDR2 SNEGSKA (reference sequence). The CDR3 extends over 15 amino acids. The data stem from a study of regulatory T cells in long-lasting Graves disease. Points from the study as a whole: TRBV28, TRBJ1-2 and TRBJ2-5 emerged as the favored segments in persistent disease.

Library construction for TCR beta used iRepertoire HTBI primers and Arm-PCR of CDR3 regions. TCRdb re-analysed the multiplex PCR reads in MiXCR, keeping a single row per CDR3 protein. The sample has 550,000 to 600,000 distinct CDR3 sequences, about 16% seen once. These data are also associated with another study on T cells in Graves' hyperthyroidism and ophthalmopathy. Per that study: Subjects aged 18 to 65 presented with newly diagnosed hyperthyroidism of less than 2 months' duration. TCR CDR3 underwent first-round RT-PCR with the HTBI primer set.

This sample comprised peripheral blood mononuclear cells (PBMCs), obtained at new diagnosis, from a patient treated with antithyroid drugs. The TCR sequence derives from a young man with Graves disease. This chain uses TRBV20-1 with TRBJ2-2; 14 nucleotides align to TRBD2. This CDR3 reads CSARTSGRYTGELFF. The CDR3 DNA is TGCAGTGCCCGGACTAGCGGGAGGTACACCGGGGAGCTGTTTTTT.